This T cell receptor beta chain was recorded in a study of blood T cell repertoires in COVID-19. Study-level background: Specimens from acute and convalescent COVID-19 originated in the United States, Italy and Spain. T cells, B-cell-depleted T cells, or PBMCs supplied cDNA or gDNA.

With 6 bases clipped from V and 10 bases from J, the junction kept 8 bases outside the gene matches. From germline, CDR1 is MNHNY and CDR2 SVGAGI (reference sequence). There are 13 residues in the CDR3. Authors' data handling: Amplification of reference gene primers provided the estimated nucleated cell counts. TCRdb's copy holds only in-frame clones and misses some; the assay was immunoSEQ multiplex PCR. That table is the source of V, J and clone size, and D and trimming were worked out from the DNA. This sample has around 190,000 clones; roughly 82% occur once, and the top ten carry 4.5% to 6.5%. Sequenced: PBMCs or T cells enriched from blood (not recorded which). The sequence derives from a man in his forties or fifties with acute COVID-19. J is TRBJ2-1 and V is TRBV6-6; 8 nucleotides agree with TRBD2. CDR3 DNA: TGTGCCAGCAGGCCCACCCAGCGGGAGGAGCAGTTCTTC. Protein sequence: CASRPTQREEQFF.